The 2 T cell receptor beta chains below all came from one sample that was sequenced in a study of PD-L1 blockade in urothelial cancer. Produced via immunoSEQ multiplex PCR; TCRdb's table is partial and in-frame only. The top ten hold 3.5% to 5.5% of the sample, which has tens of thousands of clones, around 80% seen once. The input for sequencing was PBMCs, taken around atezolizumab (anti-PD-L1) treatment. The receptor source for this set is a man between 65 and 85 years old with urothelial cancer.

The CDR3 nucleotides are TGTGCCATCAGTGGGGTAGGACAGGGGGTGACCCAGTACTTC. It yields the protein CAISGVGQGVTQYF. This chain links TRBV10-3 with TRBJ2-5, with TRBD1 matching over 10 bases. The germline V gene has CDR1 ENHRY and CDR2 SYGVKD. With V trimmed by 4 bases and J by 7 bases, 6 bases remained unmatched. The CDR3 extends over 14 amino acids.

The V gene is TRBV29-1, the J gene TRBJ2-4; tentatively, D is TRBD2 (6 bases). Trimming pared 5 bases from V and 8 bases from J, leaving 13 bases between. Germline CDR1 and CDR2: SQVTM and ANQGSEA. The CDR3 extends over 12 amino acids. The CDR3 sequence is CSVWGSGDIQYF. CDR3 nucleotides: TGCAGCGTTTGGGGGTCGGGAGACATTCAGTACTTC.